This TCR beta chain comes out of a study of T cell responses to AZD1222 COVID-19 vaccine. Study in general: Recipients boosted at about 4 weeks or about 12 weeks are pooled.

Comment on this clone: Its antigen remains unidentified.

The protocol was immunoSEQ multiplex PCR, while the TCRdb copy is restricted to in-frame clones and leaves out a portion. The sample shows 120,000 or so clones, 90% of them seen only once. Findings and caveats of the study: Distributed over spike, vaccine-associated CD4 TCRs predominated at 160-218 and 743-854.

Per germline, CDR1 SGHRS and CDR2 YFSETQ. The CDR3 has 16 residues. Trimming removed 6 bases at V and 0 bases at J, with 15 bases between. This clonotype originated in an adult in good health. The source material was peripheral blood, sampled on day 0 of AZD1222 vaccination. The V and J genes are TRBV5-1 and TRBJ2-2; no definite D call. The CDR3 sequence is CASMLDPTSNTGELFF. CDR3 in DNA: TGCGCCAGCATGCTGGACCCAACGTCGAACACCGGGGAGCTGTTTTTT.